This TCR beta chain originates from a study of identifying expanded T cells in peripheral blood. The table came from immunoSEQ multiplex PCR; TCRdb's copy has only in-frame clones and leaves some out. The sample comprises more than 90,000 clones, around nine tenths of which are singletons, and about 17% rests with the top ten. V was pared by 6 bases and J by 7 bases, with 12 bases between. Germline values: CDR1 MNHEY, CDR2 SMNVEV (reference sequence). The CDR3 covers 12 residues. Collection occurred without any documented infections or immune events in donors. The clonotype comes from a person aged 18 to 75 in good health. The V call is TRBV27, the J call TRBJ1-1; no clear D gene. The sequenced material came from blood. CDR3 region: CASSRRGYEAFF. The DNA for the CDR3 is TGTGCCAGCAGCCGGCGTGGATATGAAGCTTTCTTT.